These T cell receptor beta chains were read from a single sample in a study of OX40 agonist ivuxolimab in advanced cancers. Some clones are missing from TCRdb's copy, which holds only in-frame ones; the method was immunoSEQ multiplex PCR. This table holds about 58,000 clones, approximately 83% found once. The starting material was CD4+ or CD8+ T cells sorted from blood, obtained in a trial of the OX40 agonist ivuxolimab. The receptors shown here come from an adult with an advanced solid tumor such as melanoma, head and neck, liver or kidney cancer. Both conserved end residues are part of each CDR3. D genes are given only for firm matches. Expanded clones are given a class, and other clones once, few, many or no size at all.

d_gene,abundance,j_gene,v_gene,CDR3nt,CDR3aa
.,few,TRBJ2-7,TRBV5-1,TGCGCCAGCAGCCTAGTAGTGGCCCCCTACGAGCAGTACTTC,CASSLVVAPYEQYF
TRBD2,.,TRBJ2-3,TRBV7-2,TGTGCCAGCAGCTTAGGGACTAGCGGGGGGGTTGGTGCCACGCAGTATTTT,CASSLGTSGGVGATQYF
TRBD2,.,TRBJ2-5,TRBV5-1,TGCGCCAGCAGCTTTTCGGGACTAGCGGAAGAGACCCAGTACTTC,CASSFSGLAEETQYF
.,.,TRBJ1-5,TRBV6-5,TGTGCCAGCAGTTATATGGAGGTTCATCAGCCCCAGCATTTT,CASSYMEVHQPQHF
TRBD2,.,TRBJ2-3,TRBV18,TGTGCCAGCTCACCGAAATTAACTAGCGAGCCATCAGATACGCAGTATTTT,CASSPKLTSEPSDTQYF
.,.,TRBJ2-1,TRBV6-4,TGTGCCAGCAGTGAACATGCGGGAATAGGCAATGAGCAGTTCTTC,CASSEHAGIGNEQFF
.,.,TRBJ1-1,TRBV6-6,TGTGCCAGCAGTTACCAAAAACAGGTCGGGAAGACTGAAGCTTTCTTT,CASSYQKQVGKTEAFF
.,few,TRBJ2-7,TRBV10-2,TGCGCCAGCAGCGGGACTGAATACGAGCAGTACTTC,CASSGTEYEQYF
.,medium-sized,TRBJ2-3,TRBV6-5,TGTGCCAGCAGCGACACATGGGGAGATACGCAGTATTTT,CASSDTWGDTQYF
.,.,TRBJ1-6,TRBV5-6,TGTGCCAGCAGCTTGGTTGGGGATAATTCACCCCTCCACTTT,CASSLVGDNSPLHF
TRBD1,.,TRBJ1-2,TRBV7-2,TGTGCCAGCAGTTGGGGAACCGGGACAGCATCCTATGGCTACACCTTC,CASSWGTGTASYGYTF
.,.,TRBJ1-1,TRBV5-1,TGCGCCAGCAGCTTGGGATTCGGGAACACTGAAGCTTTCTTT,CASSLGFGNTEAFF
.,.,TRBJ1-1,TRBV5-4,TGTGCCAGCAGCCCAAATGTGGGGTTCACTGAAGCTTTCTTT,CASSPNVGFTEAFF
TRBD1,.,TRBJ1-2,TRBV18,TGTGCCAGCTCACCTCCGGGACAGGTTCATGGCTACACCTTC,CASSPPGQVHGYTF
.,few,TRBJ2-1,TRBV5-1,TGCGCCAGCAGCTTAGAAGGAGGCTACAATGAGCAGTTCTTC,CASSLEGGYNEQFF
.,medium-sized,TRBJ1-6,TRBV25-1,TGTGCCAGCAGTGCCGACCACAGTGCTAGACCCCTCCACTTT,CASSADHSARPLHF
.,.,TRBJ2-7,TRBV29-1,TGCAGCGTTGAAGAGGGGACGGGGTACGAGCAGTACTTC,CSVEEGTGYEQYF
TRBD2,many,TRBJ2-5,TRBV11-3,TGTGCCAGCAGCCCAGGGACTAGCGGGCTCCAAGAGACCCAGTACTTC,CASSPGTSGLQETQYF
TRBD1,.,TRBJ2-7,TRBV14,TGTGCCAGCAGCTTGCATCCGGGACAGGGGTCAGACGAGCAGTACTTC,CASSLHPGQGSDEQYF
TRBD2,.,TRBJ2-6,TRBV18,TGTGCCAGCTCACCCAGCGGCGGGGGCTCTGGGGCCAACGTCCTGACTTTC,CASSPSGGGSGANVLTF
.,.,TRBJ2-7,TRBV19,TGTGCCAGTAGCCATTACCAAGCCTACGAGCAGTACTTC,CASSHYQAYEQYF
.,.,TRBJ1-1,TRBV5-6,TGTGCCAGCAGCTTCGGGCCTGAAGCTTTCTTT,CASSFGPEAFF
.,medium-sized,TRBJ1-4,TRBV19,TGTGCCAGTAGTCTCTGGACGGATGTGGGGGAAAAACTGTTTTTT,CASSLWTDVGEKLFF
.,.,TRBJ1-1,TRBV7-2,TGTGCCAGCAGCTTAGGGGTGAGCACTGAAGCTTTCTTT,CASSLGVSTEAFF
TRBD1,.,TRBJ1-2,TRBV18,TGTGCCAGCTCCGGGACAGGGGTGGCCTATGGCTACACCTTC,CASSGTGVAYGYTF
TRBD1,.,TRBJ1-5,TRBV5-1,TGCGCCAGCAGCCTTGGGACAGGGGACTTGTATCAGCCCCAGCATTTT,CASSLGTGDLYQPQHF